This TCR beta chain was sequenced in a study of cytomegalovirus exposure and HLA in healthy donors. Study background: Among a few hundred genotyped donors, around 81% fell in the Caucasian-associated ancestry cluster.

Primers for the PCR totalled 60 Vbeta and 13 Jbeta. Clones were read by immunoSEQ multiplex PCR, and TCRdb kept only the in-frame ones, dropping some. The top ten clones hold around 0.34% of a sample with roughly 200,000 clones, 75% to 90% of them seen once. As regards this clone: The antigen is not known.

CDR1 is SGHNT, CDR2 YENEEA, per germline. Trimming removed 6 bases from V and 0 bases from J, with 11 bases in between. CDR3 size: 15 residues. General study findings and limits: High specificity and sensitivity for cytomegalovirus status were reported for the classifier. Earlier findings revealed that most TCR beta V segments proved productive either about 87% or about 30% of the time.

V gene TRBV11-3 combines with J gene TRBJ2-2, with a possible D match to TRBD1 (5 bases). Sequenced sample: PBMCs. This clonotype originated in a woman aged 30 to 39 in good health and CMV-seronegative. The CDR3 is CASSFDSANTGELFF. Here the CDR3 DNA reads TGTGCCAGCAGTTTCGACAGCGCGAACACCGGGGAGCTGTTTTTT.